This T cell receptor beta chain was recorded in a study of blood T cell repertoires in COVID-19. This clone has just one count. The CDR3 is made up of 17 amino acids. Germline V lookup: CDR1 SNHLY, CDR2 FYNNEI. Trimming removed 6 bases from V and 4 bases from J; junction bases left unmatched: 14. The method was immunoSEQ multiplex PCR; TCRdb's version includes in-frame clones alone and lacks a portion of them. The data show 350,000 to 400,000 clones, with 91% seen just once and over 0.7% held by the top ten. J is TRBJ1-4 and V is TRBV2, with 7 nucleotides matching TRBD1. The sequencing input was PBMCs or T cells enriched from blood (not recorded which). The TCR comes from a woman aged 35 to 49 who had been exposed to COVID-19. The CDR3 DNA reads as TGTGCCAGCAGCCCTCGAGGAGGGGGCCCCTATAATGAAAAACTGTTTTTT. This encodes CASSPRGGGPYNEKLFF.